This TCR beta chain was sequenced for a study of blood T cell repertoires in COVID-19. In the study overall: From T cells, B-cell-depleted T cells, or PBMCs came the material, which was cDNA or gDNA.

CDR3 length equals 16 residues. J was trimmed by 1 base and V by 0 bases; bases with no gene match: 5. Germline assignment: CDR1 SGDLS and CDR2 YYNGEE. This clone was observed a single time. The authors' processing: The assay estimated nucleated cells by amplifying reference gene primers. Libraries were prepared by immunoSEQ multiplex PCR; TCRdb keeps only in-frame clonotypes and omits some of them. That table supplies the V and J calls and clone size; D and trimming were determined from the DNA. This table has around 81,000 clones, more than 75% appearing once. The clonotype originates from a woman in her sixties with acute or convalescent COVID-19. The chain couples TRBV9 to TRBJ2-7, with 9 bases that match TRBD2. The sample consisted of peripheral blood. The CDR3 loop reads CASSVGAGGVSYEQYF. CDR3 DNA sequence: TGTGCCAGCAGCGTAGGTGCGGGAGGGGTATCCTACGAGCAGTACTTC. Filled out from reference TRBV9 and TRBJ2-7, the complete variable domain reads DSGVTQTPKHLITATGQRVTLRCSPRSGDLSVYWYQQSLDQGLQFLIQYYNGEERAKGNILERFSAQQFPDLHSELNLSSLELGDSALYFCASSVGAGGVSYEQYFGPGTRLTVT.